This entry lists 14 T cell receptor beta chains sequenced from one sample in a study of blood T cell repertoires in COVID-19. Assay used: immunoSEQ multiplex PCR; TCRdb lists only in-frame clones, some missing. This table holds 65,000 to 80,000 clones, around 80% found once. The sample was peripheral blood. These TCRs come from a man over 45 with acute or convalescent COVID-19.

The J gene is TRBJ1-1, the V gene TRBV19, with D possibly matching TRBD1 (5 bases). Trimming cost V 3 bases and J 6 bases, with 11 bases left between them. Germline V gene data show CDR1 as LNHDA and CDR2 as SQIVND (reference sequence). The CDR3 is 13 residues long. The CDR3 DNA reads TGTGCCAGTAGTATTGGGCAGGGCTCTGAAGCTTTCTTT. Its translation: CASSIGQGSEAFF. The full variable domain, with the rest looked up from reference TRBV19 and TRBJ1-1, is DGGITQSPKYLFRKEGQNVTLSCEQNLNHDAMYWYRQDPGQGLRLIYYSQIVNDFQKGDIAEGYSVSREKKESFPLTVTSAQKNPTAFYLCASSIGQGSEAFFGQGTRLTVV.

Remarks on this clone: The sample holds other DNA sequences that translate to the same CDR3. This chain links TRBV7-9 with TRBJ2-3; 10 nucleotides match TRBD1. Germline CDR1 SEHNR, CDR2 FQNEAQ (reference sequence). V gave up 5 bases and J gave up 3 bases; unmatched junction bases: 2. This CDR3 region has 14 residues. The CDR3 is CASSLGQGTDTQYF. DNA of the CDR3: TGTGCCAGCAGCCTGGGACAGGGGACAGATACGCAGTATTTT.

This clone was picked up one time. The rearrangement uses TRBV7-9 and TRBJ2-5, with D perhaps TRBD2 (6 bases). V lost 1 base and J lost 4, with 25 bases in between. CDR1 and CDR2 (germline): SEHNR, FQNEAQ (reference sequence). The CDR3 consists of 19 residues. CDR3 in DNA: TGTGCCAGCAGCTTAGGTGTGGGTCGGGACGGGGGAATGACAGAGACCCAGTACTTC. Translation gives CASSLGVGRDGGMTETQYF.

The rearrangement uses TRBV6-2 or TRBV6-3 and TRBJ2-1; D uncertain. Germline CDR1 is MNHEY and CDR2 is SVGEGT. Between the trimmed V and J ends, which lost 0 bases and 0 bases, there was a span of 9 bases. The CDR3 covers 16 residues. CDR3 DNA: TGTGCCAGCAGTTACTCAGAGGTACACTCCTACAATGAGCAGTTCTTC. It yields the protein CASSYSEVHSYNEQFF.

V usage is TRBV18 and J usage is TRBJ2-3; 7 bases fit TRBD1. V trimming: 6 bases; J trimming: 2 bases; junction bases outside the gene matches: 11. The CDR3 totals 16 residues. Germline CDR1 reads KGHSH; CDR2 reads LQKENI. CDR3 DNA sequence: TGTGCCAGCTCGCACCTCCCGGACAGGATCACAGATACGCAGTATTTT. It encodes CASSHLPDRITDTQYF.

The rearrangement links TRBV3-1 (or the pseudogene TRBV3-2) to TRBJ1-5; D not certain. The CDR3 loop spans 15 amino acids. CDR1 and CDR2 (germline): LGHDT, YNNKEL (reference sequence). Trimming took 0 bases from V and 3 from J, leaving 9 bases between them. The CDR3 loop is CASSQDRGLNQPQHF. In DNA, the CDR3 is TGTGCCAGCAGCCAAGATCGAGGGCTCAATCAGCCCCAGCATTTT.

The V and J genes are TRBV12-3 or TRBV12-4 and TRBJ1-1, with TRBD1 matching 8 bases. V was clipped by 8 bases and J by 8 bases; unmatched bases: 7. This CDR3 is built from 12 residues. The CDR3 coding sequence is TGTGCCAGCGGGACCGGGACAGGCGAAGCTTTCTTT. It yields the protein CASGTGTGEAFF.

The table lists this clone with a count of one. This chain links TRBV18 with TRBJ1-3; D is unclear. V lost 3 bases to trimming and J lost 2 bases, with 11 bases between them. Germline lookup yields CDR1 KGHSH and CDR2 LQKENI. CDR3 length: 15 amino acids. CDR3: CASSPPGRPGNTIYF. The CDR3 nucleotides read TGTGCCAGCTCACCCCCCGGGAGGCCTGGAAACACCATATATTTT.

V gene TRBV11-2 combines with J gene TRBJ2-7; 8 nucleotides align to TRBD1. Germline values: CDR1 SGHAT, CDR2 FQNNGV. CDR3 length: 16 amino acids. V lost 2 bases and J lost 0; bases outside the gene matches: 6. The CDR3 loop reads CASSLPGQAPSYEQYF. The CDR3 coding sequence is TGTGCCAGCAGCTTACCGGGACAGGCACCCTCCTACGAGCAGTACTTC.

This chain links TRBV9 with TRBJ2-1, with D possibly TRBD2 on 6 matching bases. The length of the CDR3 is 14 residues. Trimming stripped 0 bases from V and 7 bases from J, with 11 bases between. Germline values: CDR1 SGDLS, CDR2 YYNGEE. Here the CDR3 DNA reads TGTGCCAGCAGCGTAGGGGGGGAGCGGAATGAGCAGTTCTTC. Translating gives CASSVGGERNEQFF.

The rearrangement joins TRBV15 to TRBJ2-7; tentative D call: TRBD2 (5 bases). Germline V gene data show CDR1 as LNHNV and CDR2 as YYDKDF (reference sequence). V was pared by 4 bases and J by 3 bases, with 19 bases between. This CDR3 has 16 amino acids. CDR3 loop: CATSTIPTERDYEQYF. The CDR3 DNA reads TGTGCCACCAGCACTATTCCTACGGAGAGGGACTACGAGCAGTACTTC.

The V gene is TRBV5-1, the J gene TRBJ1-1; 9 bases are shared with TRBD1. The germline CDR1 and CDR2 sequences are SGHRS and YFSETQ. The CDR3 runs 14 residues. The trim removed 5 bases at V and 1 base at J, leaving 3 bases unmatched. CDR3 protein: CASRTQGANTEAFF. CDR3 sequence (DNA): TGCGCCAGCAGGACACAGGGGGCGAACACTGAAGCTTTCTTT. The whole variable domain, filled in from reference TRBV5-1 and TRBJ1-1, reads KAGVTQTPRYLIKTRGQQVTLSCSPISGHRSVSWYQQTPGQGLQFLFEYFSETQRNKGNFPGRFSGRQFSNSRSEMNVSTLELGDSALYLCASRTQGANTEAFFGQGTRLTVV.

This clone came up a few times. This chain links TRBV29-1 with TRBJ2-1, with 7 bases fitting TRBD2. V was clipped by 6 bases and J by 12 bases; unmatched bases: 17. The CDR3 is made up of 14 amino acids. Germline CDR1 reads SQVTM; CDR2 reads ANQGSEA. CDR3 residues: CSVPGGGSELRQFF. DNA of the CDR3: TGCAGCGTGCCGGGGGGAGGTTCAGAACTGCGGCAGTTCTTC.

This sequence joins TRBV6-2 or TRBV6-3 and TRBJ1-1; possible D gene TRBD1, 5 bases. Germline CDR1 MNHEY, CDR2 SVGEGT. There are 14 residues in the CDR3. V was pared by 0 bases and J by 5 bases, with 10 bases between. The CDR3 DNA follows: TGTGCCAGCAGTTACTCCTCGGGGGAGACTGAAGCTTTCTTT. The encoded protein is CASSYSSGETEAFF.